This passage covers 25 T cell receptor beta chains from one sample sequenced in a study of post-analysis software for immune sequencing data. Study-wide results and caveats: TRBV5-6, TRBV5-1 and TRBV20-1 belonged to a set of roughly five TRBV segments that were more frequent in patients than controls.

Every TCR beta cDNA library bore unique molecular identifiers. TCRdb re-called the PCR reads through MiXCR, storing one row per CDR3 protein. The data show hundreds of thousands of distinct CDR3 sequences, 30% seen once. The antigens these receptors bind are not known. Sequencing was carried out using blood. These receptors all come from a girl aged 10 to 17 with multiple sclerosis.

This rearrangement joins TRBV6-6 to TRBJ1-1; D is unresolved. This CDR3 has 10 amino acids. V was cut by 8 bases and J by 7 bases, with 8 bases left in between. CDR1 and CDR2 (germline): MNHNY, SVGAGI (reference sequence). DNA of the CDR3: TGTGCCAGCGCGCCCCATGAAGCTTTCTTT. Its translation is CASAPHEAFF.

This clonotype showed up just a few times. The rearrangement uses TRBV15 and TRBJ2-7; 7 nucleotides align to TRBD2. Germline CDR1 and CDR2: LNHNV and YYDKDF (reference sequence). The CDR3 sequence is 12 residues long. Germline trimming cut 5 bases from V and 6 bases from J; bases unmatched to any gene: 4. As DNA, the CDR3 is TGTGCCACCAGCTGGGAGGGGAGCGAGCAGTACTTC. This gives the protein CATSWEGSEQYF.

The CDR3 reads CASSAGGQHYGYTF. CDR3 DNA: TGTGCCAGTAGTGCTGGGGGACAGCACTATGGCTACACCTTC. The J gene is TRBJ1-2, the V gene TRBV19; 7 bases map to TRBD1. Germline-derived CDR1 and CDR2 are LNHDA and SQIVND (reference sequence). The J segment lost 3 bases and the V segment lost 5 bases, leaving 6 bases of the junction unmatched. The CDR3 runs to 14 residues. Looking up the rest from reference TRBV19 and TRBJ1-2 gives the full variable domain: DGGITQSPKYLFRKEGQNVTLSCEQNLNHDAMYWYRQDPGQGLRLIYYSQIVNDFQKGDIAEGYSVSREKKESFPLTVTSAQKNPTAFYLCASSAGGQHYGYTFGSGTRLTVV.

V and J are TRBV7-3 and TRBJ2-7; perhaps TRBD2 as D (5 bases). Trimming took 3 bases from V and 0 from J, leaving 9 bases between them. From germline, CDR1 is SGHTA and CDR2 FQGTGA. The CDR3 extends over 14 amino acids. The DNA of the CDR3 is TGTGCCAGCAGCTTCACCGAGGGCTCCTACGAGCAGTACTTC. Protein product: CASSFTEGSYEQYF.

The chain combines TRBV18 with TRBJ2-6, with 8 positions matching TRBD1. Germline lookup yields CDR1 KGHSH and CDR2 LQKENI. The CDR3 runs 18 residues. V lost 3 bases to trimming and J lost 0 bases; unmatched junction nucleotides: 7. Here the CDR3 DNA reads TGTGCCAGCTCACCCAGGACAGGGATGAGCTCTGGGGCCAACGTCCTGACTTTC. Protein product: CASSPRTGMSSGANVLTF. Drawing the rest from reference TRBV18 and TRBJ2-6, the complete variable domain is NAGVMQNPRHLVRRRGQEARLRCSPMKGHSHVYWYRQLPEEGLKFMVYLQKENIIDESGMPKERFSAEFPKEGPSILRIQQVVRGDSAAYFCASSPRTGMSSGANVLTFGAGSRLTVL.

Comments on this clonotype: One end of the junction fails to match germline, which may point to a read error. This sequence joins TRBV4-2 and TRBJ1-2; 7 bases match TRBD1. Germline V CDR1 and CDR2: LGHNA, YNFKEQ. The CDR3 consists of 17 residues. The DNA for the CDR3 is TGTGCCAGCAACCAAGATCTACAGGGGAGAGATAACTATGGCTACACCTTC. Encoded protein: CASNQDLQGRDNYGYTF.

The CDR3 reads CASSRETGYYEQYF. CDR3 nucleotide sequence: TGTGCCAGCTCAAGGGAGACAGGGTATTACGAGCAGTACTTC. J is TRBJ2-7 and V is TRBV2, with 7 bases that match TRBD1. The germline V gene encodes CDR1 SNHLY and CDR2 FYNNEI. The CDR3 extends over 14 amino acids. V was clipped by 8 bases and J by 4 bases; unmatched bases: 11.

Turning to this clonotype: One junction end disagrees with the germline gene, perhaps due to a read error. The chain recombines TRBV6-1 with TRBJ2-3; 7 positions agree with TRBD2. The CDR3 has 17 residues. Germline CDR1 MNHNS, CDR2 SASEGT. CDR3 amino acids: CVSSVWERGVRTDTQYF. The CDR3 coding sequence is TGTGTCAGCAGTGTCTGGGAACGGGGGGTCCGCACAGATACGCAGTATTTT.

This clonotype was detected ten times or more. Germline and junction disagree at one end, which may indicate a read error. This chain joins TRBV12-3 or TRBV12-4 and TRBJ2-7; D may be TRBD1 or TRBD2 (5 bases each). CDR3 length: 12 residues. The CDR3 reads CASSLVGGEQYF. The DNA of the CDR3 is TGCGCCAGCAGCTTGGTTGGGGGCGAGCAGTACTTC.

V usage is TRBV13 and J usage is TRBJ2-1, with 8 bases matching TRBD2. Germline CDR1 and CDR2: PRHDT and FYEKMQ (reference sequence). Trimming removed 1 base from V and 5 bases from J; junction bases left unmatched: 7. The CDR3 is 16 residues long. The CDR3 reads CASSLEGGGKDNEQFF. For the CDR3, the DNA is TGTGCCAGCAGCTTAGAGGGCGGGGGGAAGGACAATGAGCAGTTCTTC.

This clonotype was detected a few times. The rearrangement links TRBV9 to TRBJ2-1, with D possibly matching TRBD1 (6 bases). The V gene lost 4 bases and the J gene lost 9 bases, with 14 bases spanning the gap. Germline CDR1 and CDR2: SGDLS and YYNGEE. The length of the CDR3 is 13 residues. The CDR3 sequence is CASSSDPGAEQFF. Here the CDR3 DNA reads TGTGCCAGCAGCTCAGACCCAGGGGCTGAGCAGTTCTTC.

The chain has TRBV10-3 and TRBJ2-7, with D maybe TRBD2 (6 bases). This CDR3 comprises 13 residues. Germline V CDR1 and CDR2: ENHRY, SYGVKD. Trimming pared 6 bases from V and 5 bases from J, leaving 14 bases between. CDR3 amino acids: CAISGTSAHEQYF. The CDR3 DNA sequence: TGTGCCATCAGCGGGACTTCTGCCCACGAGCAGTACTTC.

The V call is TRBV11-1, the J call TRBJ1-1, with D unresolved. CDR3 length equals 14 residues. V dropped 5 bases and J dropped 1 base, with 11 bases sitting between them. Per the germline V gene, CDR1 is SGHAT and CDR2 is FQDESV (reference sequence). This CDR3 is CASSPKVWNTEAFF. The CDR3, as DNA: TGTGCCAGCAGCCCTAAGGTGTGGAACACTGAAGCTTTCTTT.

This clonotype appeared a few times. This rearrangement joins TRBV7-2 to TRBJ2-7; tentative D call: TRBD2 (7 bases). Germline V gene sequence: CDR1 SGHTA, CDR2 FQGNSA. V lost 3 bases and J 1 base, leaving 13 bases between the germline ends. The CDR3 has 15 amino acids. The CDR3 DNA reads as TGTGCCAGCAGCTTTCTACAGGGAGGGTCCTACGAGCAGTACTTC. Translating it yields CASSFLQGGSYEQYF.

Only a few counts were recorded for this clonotype. The chain carries TRBV6-5 and TRBJ2-1; a possible D gene is TRBD2 (6 bases). Germline assignment: CDR1 MNHEY and CDR2 SVGAGI. The CDR3 is 12 amino acids. With 8 bases removed from V and 9 bases from J, the gap between germline ends came to 14 bases. CDR3 amino acids: CASGAGLSEQFF. CDR3 nucleotide sequence: TGTGCCAGCGGCGCGGGGCTCAGTGAGCAGTTCTTC.

For this clonotype: Here the CDR3 omits its conserved ending phenylalanine or tryptophan, so a read error is the likely source. The chain has TRBV10-3 and TRBJ1-5, with D maybe TRBD1 (6 bases). The germline V and J ends were trimmed by 2 bases and 7 bases, with 12 bases remaining between them. Germline CDR1 reads ENHRY; CDR2 reads SYGVKD. CDR3 length: 14 amino acids. Here the CDR3 reads CAISEAGGGQPQHY. The CDR3 DNA follows: TGTGCCATCAGTGAGGCCGGGGGCGGGCAGCCCCAGCATTAT.

The rearrangement links TRBV4-3 to TRBJ2-1; 14 nucleotides align to TRBD2. The CDR3 is made up of 18 amino acids. The V and J ends lost 0 bases and 12 bases, in that order; junction bases with no gene match: 13. Germline V lookup: CDR1 LGHNA, CDR2 YSLEER. The CDR3 sequence is CASSQDRGSGLAGGGQFF. In nucleotides, the CDR3 is TGCGCCAGCAGCCAAGATCGCGGAAGCGGACTAGCGGGAGGTGGGCAGTTCTTC.

At least ten counts were recorded for this clonotype. This rearrangement joins TRBV6-4 to TRBJ2-1; 8 bases map to TRBD2. Trimming took 5 bases from V and 6 from J; bases not matched to a gene: 9. There are 15 residues in the CDR3. Germline loops: CDR1 MRHNA, CDR2 SNTAGT. In DNA form, the CDR3 reads TGTGCCAGCAGTCCCCCGGGGGGGGCGGCCAATGAGCAGTTCTTC. As protein: CASSPPGGAANEQFF.

Only a few counts were recorded for this clonotype. The CDR3 DNA follows: TGTGCCAGCAGCGCAACAGGCGCCGCTATGTTAAAGCCCCAGCATTTT. Translation: CASSATGAAMLKPQHF. The V call is TRBV7-2, the J call TRBJ1-5; D is perhaps TRBD1 (5 bases). This CDR3 is 16 amino acids long. Germline CDR1 SGHTA, CDR2 FQGNSA. Trimming took 5 bases from V and 8 from J, leaving 22 bases between them. The entire variable domain, with the rest obtained from reference TRBV7-2 and TRBJ1-5, is as follows: GAGVSQSPSNKVTEKGKDVELRCDPISGHTALYWYRQSLGQGLEFLIYFQGNSAPDKSGLPSDRFSAERTGGSVSTLTIQRTQQEDSAVYLCASSATGAAMLKPQHFGDGTRLSIL.

The rearrangement links TRBV7-2 to TRBJ2-7; TRBD1 matches at 7 bases. Looked up from germline, CDR1 is SGHTA and CDR2 is FQGNSA. The V and J ends lost 5 bases and 3 bases, in that order; junction bases with no gene match: 7. The CDR3 has 14 residues. The DNA for the CDR3 is TGTGCCAGCAGCATACAGGGGACCCACTACGAGCAGTACTTC. Translated, it gives CASSIQGTHYEQYF. Drawing the rest from reference TRBV7-2 and TRBJ2-7, the complete variable domain is GAGVSQSPSNKVTEKGKDVELRCDPISGHTALYWYRQSLGQGLEFLIYFQGNSAPDKSGLPSDRFSAERTGGSVSTLTIQRTQQEDSAVYLCASSIQGTHYEQYFGPGTRLTVT.

The chain joins TRBV12-3 or TRBV12-4 to TRBJ2-3; a weak D match, TRBD2 (6 bases). Between the trimmed V and J ends, which lost 3 bases and 4 bases, there was a span of 14 bases. The CDR3 is 15 residues long. Here the CDR3 DNA reads TGTGCCAGCAGTTTCGGAAGGGGAGGCGCAGATACGCAGTATTTT. Its protein is CASSFGRGGADTQYF.

The gene calls are TRBV29-1 and TRBJ1-4; the match to TRBD1 covers 7 bases. The CDR3 is made up of 13 amino acids. Looked up from germline, CDR1 is SQVTM and CDR2 is ANQGSEA. V lost 6 bases, J lost 7 bases, and 8 bases stayed unmatched. The CDR3 DNA reads as TGCAGCGTCTACGACAGGGTGCCTGAAAAACTGTTTTTT. Translating gives CSVYDRVPEKLFF.

V is TRBV6-1 and J is TRBJ1-1; D unclear. The V gene lost 3 bases and the J gene lost 7 bases, with 18 bases spanning the gap. Germline V gene data show CDR1 as MNHNS and CDR2 as SASEGT. CDR3 size: 15 residues. Written as DNA, the CDR3 is TGTGCCAGCAGTGAGGGCATGTGGGCGGCAAGTGAAGCTTTCTTT. This codes for CASSEGMWAASEAFF.

This clonotype showed up just a few times. The genes are TRBV20-1 and TRBJ2-7; TRBD2 is a possible D gene (5 bases). Trimming took off 5 bases at V and 0 bases at J, with 14 bases between the two ends. Germline lookup yields CDR1 DFQATT and CDR2 SNEGSKA (reference sequence). The CDR3 has 14 amino acids. The CDR3 protein is CSARGFALSYEQYF. CDR3 sequence (DNA): TGCAGTGCTCGGGGATTCGCCCTCTCCTACGAGCAGTACTTC.

This sequence joins TRBV6-5 and TRBJ2-2; D perhaps matches TRBD1 (5 bases). Germline V gives CDR1 MNHEY, CDR2 SVGAGI. CDR3 length: 14 residues. The germline V and J ends were trimmed by 2 bases and 5 bases, with 9 bases remaining between them. The CDR3 sequence: CASSYGRVTGELFF. The CDR3 region has the DNA TGTGCCAGCAGTTACGGCAGGGTAACCGGGGAGCTGTTTTTT.